This T cell receptor beta chain is from a study of T cells in Graves' hyperthyroidism and ophthalmopathy (dated 2019 in TCRdb). Study-wide context: Peripheral blood was sampled at the time of initial diagnosis, prior to any treatment. To identify TCR V-J signatures that set the groups apart, the researchers used a discovery cohort of 100 patients, made up of roughly 40 with Graves' ophthalmopathy and approximately 57 with stable Graves' hyperthyroidism. An independent validation cohort of under 20 hyperthyroidism patients and more than 15 patients who later progressed to ophthalmopathy tested prospective prediction of ophthalmopathy. The roughly 91 discovery patients were randomly divided into training and test sets at a 7:3 ratio. The study also compared thyroid tissue and blood T-cell repertoires from several Graves' hyperthyroidism patients. After sampling, hyperthyroidism patients received methimazole starting at 30 mg daily, and ophthalmopathy patients received high-dose intravenous methylprednisolone. The paper reports TCR Vbeta CDR3 sequencing of about 140 peripheral blood samples: around 45 ophthalmopathy, roughly 80 hyperthyroidism and 17 progressor patients.

Ophthalmopathy patients had moderately to severely active disease, Clinical Activity Score of at least 3, NOSPECS grade of at least 4, and duration under 3 months. The study excluded patients with uncontrolled infections, other autoimmune diseases, pregnancy or lactation. Diagnoses were established on the basis of clinical symptoms, serum thyroxine and TRAb, thyroid ultrasound, and orbital computed tomography. PBMCs were separated from 7.5 to 10 ml of fresh peripheral blood using Ficoll-Paque density gradient centrifugation. Total RNA was extracted with Trizol reagent, and quality was checked on an Agilent 2100 Bioanalyzer. A remark on this clonotype: It has no known antigen specificity. There are no base qualities to consult, and no much larger clone falls within one base.

The V end loses 1 base and the J end loses 7 bases, and a stretch of 15 bases separates them. CDR1 and CDR2 are read off the germline V gene (reference sequence) as SGHKS and YYEKEE. From its cysteine to its phenylalanine, the CDR3 spans 14 amino acids. Only the CDR3 part of the read is kept: 42 bases, read in frame from the first base. TCR beta CDR3 regions were amplified from RNA transcripts. A first-round RT-PCR of the TCR CDR3 used the HTBI primer set with the Qiagen OneStep RT-PCR kit. The libraries were constructed in a second round of multiplex PCR and then size-selected and purified. Paired-end sequencing of the libraries was performed with 100 bp reads on an Illumina HiSeq2000. The authors processed their data as follows. Raw data were processed with SOAPnuke, discarding reads with adapters, uncalled bases, mean Phred below 15, or no exact constant-primer or identifier match. COPE v1.2.5 was used to merge the high-quality paired reads, and each unique nucleotide sequence was defined as a clonotype. MiTCR v1.1 was used to align the clonotypes against IMGT TRBV, TRBD and TRBJ reference segments. Only V-J combinations with frequency above 0.0001, covering 99% to 99.2% of repertoires, were analysed. A TCS score was defined as the ratio of F50 (clonal expansion) to E x V (chaos), with BLOSUM62-based TCRdist applied between CDR3 peptides within each V-J. Welch's t-statistics and random forest reduced around 550 V-J features to fewer than 15, which were used in a naive Bayes classifier (R e1071). TCRdb redid the processing of the public reads, applying fastp at Q25 and MiXCR, and retained in-frame beta chains. For every CDR3 protein sequence, its rows merge into one entry that carries the most common genes and DNA. The V and J calls reflect TCRdb's pipeline rather than the authors' work. The sample records almost 500,000 distinct CDR3 sequences, 20% to 25% of which are singletons. Roughly 49% of the sample lies in the top ten.

Study-level results and caveats: Sample size was not statistically predetermined, and investigators were not blinded to group allocation. In validation, progression to ophthalmopathy was predicted by the model with 70.59% sensitivity and around 75% specificity, a median of around 6.5 months before onset. Blood samples also contained most of the expanded thyroid clonotypes (frequency above 0.001), which suggests that blood repertoires may reflect thyroid immune responses. Ophthalmopathy was separated from stable hyperthyroidism by a 13 V-J signature model, with approximately 86% sensitivity and just over 81% specificity obtained in cross-validation and 80%/75% obtained in testing.

The TCR was taken from a woman in her seventies with Graves' ophthalmopathy. This receptor chain uses TRBV5-5 and TRBJ2-7, with TRBD1 perhaps the D gene, on 7 matching bases. Sequencing was done on a sample of blood. CDR3 reads: CASSLQGGLGEQYF. The DNA sequence is given as TGTGCCAGCAGCTTGCAGGGGGGCTTGGGAGAGCAGTACTTC.